This T cell receptor (beta chain) was retrieved from a study of CD8 T cells in Susac syndrome (dated by TCRdb to about 2019). For context, the study as a whole: Among the sequenced Susac syndrome patients, roughly six had clinically active disease and eight were in clinical remission. Whether CD8+ T cell activation and differentiation in Susac syndrome was antigen driven was tested using repertoire sequencing. At the time of blood withdrawal, Susac syndrome patients were either therapy-naive, taking corticosteroids (with some also receiving IVIg), or on IVIg alone.

Peripheral blood CD8+ and CD4+ T cells from healthy donors, Susac syndrome patients and multiple sclerosis patients were profiled by high-throughput TCR beta sequencing. Susac syndrome patients met recently defined diagnostic criteria for definite or probable disease. CD8+ TEMRA cells were enriched by FACS, while bulk CD8+ and CD4+ T cells were purified by magnetic negative isolation. Blood was drawn into EDTA tubes, processed within 24 hours, and PBMCs were isolated by density gradient centrifugation. PBMCs intended for TCR sequencing were cryopreserved in liquid nitrogen and thawed later in a water bath at 37 degrees C. The sorted or isolated CD4+, CD8+ and CD8+ TEMRA cells reached a purity of at least 90%. Note on this clonotype: The clone's antigen remains unknown. No quality values exist for individual bases; no much larger clone is one base distant.

Results the study describes overall, beyond this receptor: In the CD4+ T cell repertoire of Susac syndrome patients, clonal expansion was not detected. The TCR sequencing and HLA analysis was acknowledged to have included a relatively small number of individuals.

RNA was extracted with the RNeasy kit and roughly 0.5 to 1 ug was reverse transcribed using random hexamers. The immunoSEQ multiplex PCR assay, which covers 54 Vbeta and 13 Jbeta segments, was used to amplify TCR beta CDR3 regions. PCR amplification bias was corrected using a synthetic template baseline for primer optimization and computational correction. The original methods were these. Reads were assigned to V, D and J genes according to IMGT and analyzed in immunoSEQ Analyzer, with only productive sequences retained. Clonality was calculated as one minus the Shannon entropy normalized by log2 of the number of productive unique sequences. Public and private clones were assessed among the 100 most prevalent clones of each patient and control. Susac-specific clones were defined as absent from healthy and MS cohorts, over a thousand published viral clones and other ImmuneACCESS disease sequences. The public reads were quality trimmed at Q25 with fastp and then assembled into clones with MiXCR by TCRdb, keeping productive beta chains. Every CDR3 protein is listed once, alongside the most common genes and DNA of its rows. These V and J calls are TCRdb output, not the study's own analysis. The sample profile shows about 180,000 distinct CDR3 sequences; approximately 94% of them were found once. The ten biggest clones cover approximately 0.12% of the sample.

From the cysteine through the phenylalanine, the CDR3 covers 14 amino acids. Solely the CDR3 DNA is kept, with 42 bases framed from the first base. V sheds 2 bases and J sheds 7 bases, leaving 13 bases between their ends. From a lookup of the germline V gene, CDR1 and CDR2 are SGDLS and YYNGEE. The sample comprised CD4+ T cells from PBMCs. The sequence was obtained from a human donor with Susac syndrome. This chain is built from TRBV9 and TRBJ2-1; the D segment could be TRBD2, given 6 matching bases. The CDR3 region: CASSVGGTGNEQFF. The base sequence is TGTGCCAGCAGCGTCGGCGGGACTGGGAATGAGCAGTTCTTC.